This T cell receptor (beta chain) was recovered during a study of PD-L1 blockade in urothelial cancer. The templates were synthetic TCR analogs, and they were spiked into each PCR. Sequencing was performed with immunoSEQ multiplex PCR; in TCRdb, only in-frame clones are kept and a portion is missing. The sample records about 63,000 clones, about four fifths being singletons. There are 14 residues in the CDR3. V dropped 7 bases and J dropped 4; count of bases not matched to a gene: 7. The germline V gene has CDR1 KGHSH and CDR2 LQKENI. The time point is: pretreatment peripheral blood. The specimen comprised PBMCs, sampled around atezolizumab (anti-PD-L1) treatment. This sequence originates from a man in his 70s with urothelial cancer. V usage is TRBV18 and J usage is TRBJ1-1; 9 positions agree with TRBD1. The CDR3 reads CASYSQGAGTEAFF. In DNA, the CDR3 is TGTGCCAGCTACTCACAGGGGGCGGGCACTGAAGCTTTCTTT.